This T cell receptor beta chain is drawn from a study of shared clonotypes between healthy human individuals. As for the study in general: Donors had three CD4 naive, three CD4 memory, two CD8 naive and one CD8 memory plate apiece. Study-level points and caveats: Sequencing depth was expected to affect clonotype sharing among donors. In this cohort, only blood was sampled, and tissue repertoires likely differ.

This clone was found once. Its specificity is unknown. There are 18 residues in the CDR3. Germline lookup yields CDR1 SEHNR and CDR2 FQNEAQ (reference sequence). J gave up 0 bases and V 5 bases, and 9 bases lay outside the gene matches. The data were produced by immunoSEQ multiplex PCR, yet TCRdb's version contains in-frame clones alone and is incomplete. This sample has almost 750,000 clones, with roughly 72% found just once. The clonotype originates from a woman aged 25 to 39 in good health. Sequencing input: memory CD4+ T cells sorted from blood. Subset meaning: CD45RA-negative fraction. V and J are TRBV7-9 and TRBJ2-6; 8 bases map to TRBD1. The CDR3 region is CASSQDRDSYSGANVLTF. In nucleotides, the CDR3 is TGTGCCAGCAGCCAGGACAGGGACAGTTACTCTGGGGCCAACGTCCTGACTTTC.